This T cell receptor beta chain was profiled in a study of identical twins. A universal primer site was added by template switching, and unique molecular identifiers were carried by the cDNA. TCRdb re-called the 5' RACE reads with MiXCR, one entry per CDR3 protein. The data contain more than 1.5 million distinct CDR3 sequences, under 35% of them singletons. Trimming left V 4 bases short and J 0 bases short, with 15 bases between. The germline gives CDR1 SGHKS, CDR2 YYEKEE (reference sequence). The CDR3 covers 16 residues. Points on this clonotype: The antigen remains unidentified.

General study results and limits: The study found excess low generation probability among twin-shared out-of-frame alpha sequences. Modelling underestimated the level of out-of-frame TCR alpha sharing observed in monozygotic twins.

Source material: cord blood. The chain couples TRBV5-5 to TRBJ2-3, with D perhaps matching TRBD2 (5 bases). This sequence originates from a newborn girl in good health. The CDR3, as DNA: TGTGCCAGCAGCCCGGCCGCGGGTACTAGCACAGATACGCAGTATTTT. It yields the protein CASSPAAGTSTDTQYF.